The 12 T cell receptor beta chains below all came from one sample that was sequenced in a study of shared clonotypes between healthy human individuals. The protocol was immunoSEQ multiplex PCR, while the TCRdb copy is restricted to in-frame clones and leaves out a portion. The table lists roughly 600,000 clones, 98% of them singletons. Only CD45RO-negative cells positively selected for CCR7 counted as naive CD8 cells, so terminally differentiated effector memory CD45RA+ cells were excluded. Sequencing input: naive CD8+ T cells sorted from blood. All receptors come from a man aged 30 to 39 in good health.

The chain carries TRBV7-9 and TRBJ2-5; no firm D call. CDR3 length: 12 residues. The germline V gene has CDR1 SEHNR and CDR2 FQNEAQ (reference sequence). V was shortened by 6 bases and J by 4 bases, with 9 bases between the two germline ends. CDR3 loop: CASSISGETQYF. The CDR3 region has the DNA TGTGCCAGCAGTATTTCAGGAGAGACCCAGTACTTC.

The V and J genes are TRBV13 and TRBJ2-7, with D tentatively TRBD2 (7 bases). Trimming took 5 bases from V and 2 from J, leaving 10 bases between them. The CDR3 length is 13 residues. The germline CDR1 and CDR2 sequences are PRHDT and FYEKMQ (reference sequence). The CDR3, as DNA: TGTGCCAGCAGCCCCGGGGGGCCCTACGAGCAGTACTTC. Amino acid sequence: CASSPGGPYEQYF. Full variable domain (remainder filled in from reference TRBV13 and TRBJ2-7): AAGVIQSPRHLIKEKRETATLKCYPIPRHDTVYWYQQGPGQDPQFLISFYEKMQSDKGSIPDRFSAQQFSDYHSELNMSSLELGDSALYFCASSPGGPYEQYFGPGTRLTVT.

This clone was seen a few times. The chain couples TRBV18 to TRBJ2-7; no reliable D call. CDR1 is KGHSH, CDR2 LQKENI, per germline. CDR3 length equals 18 residues. Trimming shortened V by 2 bases and J by 6 bases, and 26 bases separated the two germline ends. The CDR3 loop is CASSPRPRLATRGSEQYF. DNA of the CDR3: TGTGCCAGCTCACCAAGACCGCGGTTGGCAACGCGAGGTTCCGAGCAGTACTTC. Combining the CDR3 with reference TRBV18 and TRBJ2-7 gives the whole variable domain NAGVMQNPRHLVRRRGQEARLRCSPMKGHSHVYWYRQLPEEGLKFMVYLQKENIIDESGMPKERFSAEFPKEGPSILRIQQVVRGDSAAYFCASSPRPRLATRGSEQYFGPGTRLTVT.

This chain links TRBV28 with TRBJ1-1, with D possibly matching TRBD1 (5 bases). The CDR3 sequence is 13 residues long. Trimming took off 5 bases at V and 8 bases at J, with 15 bases between the two ends. The germline V gene encodes CDR1 MDHEN and CDR2 SYDVKM. The chain's CDR3 is CASSPLDSWEAFF. The CDR3 DNA reads as TGTGCCAGCAGTCCTCTTGACAGTTGGGAAGCTTTCTTT.

The rearrangement uses TRBV11-2 and TRBJ2-7, with TRBD2 identical over 12 bases. Germline CDR1 and CDR2: SGHAT and FQNNGV. J was trimmed by 6 bases and V by 4 bases; bases with no gene match: 19. CDR3 length equals 19 residues. The CDR3 DNA reads as TGTGCCAGCAGCTCCATGACTAGCGGGAGCTGGAGGGCGGATTTCGAGCAGTACTTC. The encoded protein is CASSSMTSGSWRADFEQYF.

The chain is built from TRBV7-9 and TRBJ1-1; the D is unclear. Trimming removed 1 base from V and 3 bases from J, with 6 bases in between. This CDR3 is built from 13 residues. The germline CDR1 and CDR2 sequences are SEHNR and FQNEAQ (reference sequence). As DNA, the CDR3 is TGTGCCAGCAGCTTAGGAAGACACACTGAAGCTTTCTTT. Amino acid sequence: CASSLGRHTEAFF.

CDR3 in amino acids: CASSERTSYQETQYF. The CDR3 coding sequence is TGTGCCAGCAGTGAACGGACATCGTACCAAGAGACCCAGTACTTC. V usage is TRBV25-1 and J usage is TRBJ2-5; weak D call: TRBD1 (5 bases). CDR3 length: 15 residues. V was clipped by 2 bases and J by 0 bases, with 10 bases between them. Germline CDR1 MGHDK, CDR2 SYGVNS.

This sequence joins TRBV18 and TRBJ2-5; perhaps TRBD1 as D (6 bases). The CDR3 covers 16 residues. Trimming stripped 0 bases from V and 2 bases from J, with 13 bases between. Germline V gene lookup returns CDR1 KGHSH and CDR2 LQKENI. The CDR3 region has the DNA TGTGCCAGCTCACCACCGAGGGGGTTTGAGCAAGAGACCCAGTACTTC. This gives the protein CASSPPRGFEQETQYF.

The gene calls are TRBV30 and TRBJ2-3; 12 bases align to TRBD2. V was clipped by 0 bases and J by 1 base; unmatched bases: 11. There are 19 residues in the CDR3. Germline CDR1 and CDR2: GTSNPN and SVGIG (reference sequence). CDR3 residues: CAWSVGLAGPNVGTDTQYF. For the CDR3, the DNA is TGTGCCTGGAGTGTGGGACTAGCGGGTCCGAATGTAGGCACAGATACGCAGTATTTT.

About this clone itself: This CDR3 is also generated by other DNA sequences in the sample. The chain joins TRBV5-5 to TRBJ1-1, with D hard to call. Trimming removed 0 bases from V and 1 base from J, with 4 bases in between. Germline lookup yields CDR1 SGHKS and CDR2 YYEKEE (reference sequence). There are 13 residues in the CDR3. CDR3 region: CASSLGENTEAFF. The DNA of the CDR3 is TGTGCCAGCAGCTTGGGGGAGAACACTGAAGCTTTCTTT.

The V call is TRBV27, the J call TRBJ1-1, with D tentatively TRBD1 (6 bases). There are 13 residues in the CDR3. V gave up 6 bases and J gave up 4 bases, with 12 bases separating them. From germline, CDR1 is MNHEY and CDR2 SMNVEV (reference sequence). CDR3 protein: CASRRGARTEAFF. CDR3 bases: TGTGCCAGCAGGAGGGGGGCGCGCACTGAAGCTTTCTTT.

The chain recombines TRBV5-1 with TRBJ2-1; TRBD2 matches 7 bases. J gave up 1 base and V 0 bases, and 10 bases lay outside the gene matches. Germline V gene sequence: CDR1 SGHRS, CDR2 YFSETQ. The CDR3 sequence is 18 residues long. CDR3 DNA sequence: TGCGCCAGCAGCTTGGAAGGGGCGGGAGTAGTATCCTACAATGAGCAGTTCTTC. Protein product: CASSLEGAGVVSYNEQFF.